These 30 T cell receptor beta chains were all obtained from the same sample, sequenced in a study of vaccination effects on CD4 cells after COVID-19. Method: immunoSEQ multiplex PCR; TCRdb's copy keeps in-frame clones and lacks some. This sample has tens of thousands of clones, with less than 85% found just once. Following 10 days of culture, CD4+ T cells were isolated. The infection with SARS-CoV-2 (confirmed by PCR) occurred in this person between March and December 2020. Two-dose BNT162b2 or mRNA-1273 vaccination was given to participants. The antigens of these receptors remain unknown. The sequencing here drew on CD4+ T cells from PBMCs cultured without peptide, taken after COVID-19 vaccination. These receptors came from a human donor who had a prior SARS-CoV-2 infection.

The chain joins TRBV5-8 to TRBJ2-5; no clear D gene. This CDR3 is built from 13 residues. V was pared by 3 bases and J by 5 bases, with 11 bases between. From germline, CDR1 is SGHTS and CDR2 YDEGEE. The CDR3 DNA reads TGTGCCAGCAGCTCAAGCGTAGACGAGACCCAGTACTTC. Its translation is CASSSSVDETQYF.

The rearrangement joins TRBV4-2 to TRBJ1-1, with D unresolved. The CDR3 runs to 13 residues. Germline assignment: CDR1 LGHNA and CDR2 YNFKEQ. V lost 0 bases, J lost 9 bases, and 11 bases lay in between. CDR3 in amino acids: CASSQDTAGKAFF. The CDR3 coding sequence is TGTGCCAGCAGCCAAGATACCGCGGGGAAAGCTTTCTTT.

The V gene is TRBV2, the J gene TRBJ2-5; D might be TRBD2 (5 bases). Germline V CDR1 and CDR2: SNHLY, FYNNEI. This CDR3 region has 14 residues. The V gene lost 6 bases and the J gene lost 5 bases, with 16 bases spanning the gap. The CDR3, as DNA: TGTGCCAGCAGCAGGACTTTACCTGAGGAGACCCAGTACTTC. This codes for CASSRTLPEETQYF.

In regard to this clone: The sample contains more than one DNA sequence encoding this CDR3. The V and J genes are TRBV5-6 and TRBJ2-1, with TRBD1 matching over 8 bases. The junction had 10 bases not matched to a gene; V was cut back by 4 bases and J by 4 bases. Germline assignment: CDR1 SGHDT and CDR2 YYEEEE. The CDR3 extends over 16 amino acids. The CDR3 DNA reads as TGTGCCAGCAGCCTGACAGGGGCCAACCTATACAATGAGCAGTTCTTC. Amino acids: CASSLTGANLYNEQFF.

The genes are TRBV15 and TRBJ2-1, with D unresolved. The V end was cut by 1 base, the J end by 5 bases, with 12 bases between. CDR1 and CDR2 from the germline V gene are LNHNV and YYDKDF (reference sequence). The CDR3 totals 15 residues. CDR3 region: CATSRADPWDNEQFF. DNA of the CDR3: TGTGCCACCAGCAGAGCGGACCCCTGGGACAATGAGCAGTTCTTC.

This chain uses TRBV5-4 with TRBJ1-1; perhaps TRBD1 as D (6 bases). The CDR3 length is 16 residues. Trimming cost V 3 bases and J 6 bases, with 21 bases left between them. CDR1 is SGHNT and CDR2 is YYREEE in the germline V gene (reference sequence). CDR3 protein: CASSSMKSGVQAEAFF. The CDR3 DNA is TGTGCCAGCAGCTCGATGAAATCAGGGGTACAGGCTGAAGCTTTCTTT.

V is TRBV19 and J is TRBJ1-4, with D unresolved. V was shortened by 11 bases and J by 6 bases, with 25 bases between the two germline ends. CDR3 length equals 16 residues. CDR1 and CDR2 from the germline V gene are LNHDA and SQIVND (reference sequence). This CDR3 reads CAHHARRDFFYEKLFF. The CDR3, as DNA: TGTGCCCATCACGCGAGGCGGGATTTTTTTTATGAAAAACTGTTTTTT.

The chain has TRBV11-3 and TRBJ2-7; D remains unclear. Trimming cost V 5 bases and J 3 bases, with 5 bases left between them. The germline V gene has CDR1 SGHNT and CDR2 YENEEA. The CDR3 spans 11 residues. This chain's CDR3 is CASSGNYEQYF. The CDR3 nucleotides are TGTGCCAGCAGCGGGAACTACGAGCAGTACTTC.

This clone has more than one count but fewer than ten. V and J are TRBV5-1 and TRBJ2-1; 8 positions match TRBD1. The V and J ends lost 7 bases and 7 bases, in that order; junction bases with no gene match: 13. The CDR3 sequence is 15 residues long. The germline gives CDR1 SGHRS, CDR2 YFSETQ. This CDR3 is CASANHDRGKNEQFF. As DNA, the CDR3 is TGCGCCAGCGCAAACCACGACAGGGGCAAGAATGAGCAGTTCTTC.

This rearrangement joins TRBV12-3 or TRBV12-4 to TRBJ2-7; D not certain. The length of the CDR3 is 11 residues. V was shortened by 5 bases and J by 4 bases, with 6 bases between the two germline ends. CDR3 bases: TGTGCCAGCAGTGCTGGTTACGAGCAGTACTTC. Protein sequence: CASSAGYEQYF.

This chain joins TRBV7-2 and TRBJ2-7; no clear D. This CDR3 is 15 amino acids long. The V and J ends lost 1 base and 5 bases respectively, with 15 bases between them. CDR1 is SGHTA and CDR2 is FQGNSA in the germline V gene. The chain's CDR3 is CASSLGFFRGDEQYF. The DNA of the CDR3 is TGTGCCAGCAGCTTAGGATTCTTTCGAGGTGACGAGCAGTACTTC.

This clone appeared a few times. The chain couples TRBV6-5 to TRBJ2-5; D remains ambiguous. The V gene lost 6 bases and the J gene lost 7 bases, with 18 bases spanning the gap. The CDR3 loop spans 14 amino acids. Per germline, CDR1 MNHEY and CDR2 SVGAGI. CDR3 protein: CASRYGVEYPTQYF. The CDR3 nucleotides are TGTGCCAGCAGATATGGGGTAGAGTATCCGACCCAGTACTTC.

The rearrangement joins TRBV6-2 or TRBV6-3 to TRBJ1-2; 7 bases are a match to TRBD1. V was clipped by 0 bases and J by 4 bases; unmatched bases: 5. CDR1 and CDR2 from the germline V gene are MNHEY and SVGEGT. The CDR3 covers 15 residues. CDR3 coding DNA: TGTGCCAGCAGTTACTCGTCCAGGGGGACCTATGGCTACACCTTC. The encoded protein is CASSYSSRGTYGYTF.

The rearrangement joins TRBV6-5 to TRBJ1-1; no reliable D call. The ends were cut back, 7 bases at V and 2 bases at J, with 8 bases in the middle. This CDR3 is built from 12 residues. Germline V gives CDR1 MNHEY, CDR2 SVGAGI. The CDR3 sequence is CASKVGNTEAFF. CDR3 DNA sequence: TGTGCCAGCAAGGTGGGCAACACTGAAGCTTTCTTT.

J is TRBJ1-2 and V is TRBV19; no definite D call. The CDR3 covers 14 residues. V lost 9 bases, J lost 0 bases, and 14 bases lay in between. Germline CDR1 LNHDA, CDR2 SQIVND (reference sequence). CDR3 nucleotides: TGTGCCAGCCAACCCGGACCGGCTAACTATGGCTACACCTTC. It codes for CASQPGPANYGYTF.

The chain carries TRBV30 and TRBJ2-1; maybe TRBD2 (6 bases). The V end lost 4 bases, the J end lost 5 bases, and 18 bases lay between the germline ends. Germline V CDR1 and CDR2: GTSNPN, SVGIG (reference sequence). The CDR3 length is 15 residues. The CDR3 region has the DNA TGTGCCTGGATCTGGGACGGGCGGGGCCACAATGAGCAGTTCTTC. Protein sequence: CAWIWDGRGHNEQFF.

This chain's CDR3 is CASSLGQTTNYGYTF. The CDR3, as DNA: TGTGCCAGCAGCTTAGGACAGACTACTAACTATGGCTACACCTTC. This sequence joins TRBV7-2 and TRBJ1-2, with D perhaps TRBD1 (5 bases). The V gene's germline CDR1 is SGHTA and CDR2 FQGNSA. The CDR3 sequence is 15 residues long. Trimming cost V 1 base and J 0 bases, with 9 bases left between them. The full variable domain, in which reference TRBV7-2 and TRBJ1-2 provide the parts outside the CDR3, is GAGVSQSPSNKVTEKGKDVELRCDPISGHTALYWYRQSLGQGLEFLIYFQGNSAPDKSGLPSDRFSAERTGGSVSTLTIQRTQQEDSAVYLCASSLGQTTNYGYTFGSGTRLTVV.

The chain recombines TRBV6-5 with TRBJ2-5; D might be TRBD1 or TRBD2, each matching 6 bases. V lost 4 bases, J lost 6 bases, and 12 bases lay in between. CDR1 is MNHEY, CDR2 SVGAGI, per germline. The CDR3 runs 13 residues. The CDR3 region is CASSSWGAKTQYF. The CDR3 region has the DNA TGTGCCAGCAGTTCATGGGGGGCCAAGACCCAGTACTTC.

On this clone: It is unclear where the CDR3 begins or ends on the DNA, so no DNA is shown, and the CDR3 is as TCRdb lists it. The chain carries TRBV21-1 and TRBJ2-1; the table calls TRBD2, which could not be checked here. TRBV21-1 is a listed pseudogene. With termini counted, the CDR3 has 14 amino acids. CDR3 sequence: CASSKVAGGNGQFF.

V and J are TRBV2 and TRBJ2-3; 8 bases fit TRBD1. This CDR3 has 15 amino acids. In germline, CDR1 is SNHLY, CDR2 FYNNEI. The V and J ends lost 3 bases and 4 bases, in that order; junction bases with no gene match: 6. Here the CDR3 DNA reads TGTGCCAGCAGTGATGTGTCAGGGGGCGCAGATACGCAGTATTTT. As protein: CASSDVSGGADTQYF.

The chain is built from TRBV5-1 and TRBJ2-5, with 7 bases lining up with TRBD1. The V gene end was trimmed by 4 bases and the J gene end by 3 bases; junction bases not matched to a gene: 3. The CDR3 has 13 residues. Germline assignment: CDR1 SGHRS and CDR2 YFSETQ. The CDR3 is CASSLGTEETQYF. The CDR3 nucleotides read TGCGCCAGCAGCCTGGGGACAGAAGAGACCCAGTACTTC.

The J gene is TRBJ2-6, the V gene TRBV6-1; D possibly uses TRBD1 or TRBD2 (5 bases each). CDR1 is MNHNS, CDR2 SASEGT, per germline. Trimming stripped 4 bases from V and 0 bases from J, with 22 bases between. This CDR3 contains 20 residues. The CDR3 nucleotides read TGTGCCAGCAGTGGGACGGGGCCAAGATCCACGAGCTCTGGGGCCAACGTCCTGACTTTC. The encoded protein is CASSGTGPRSTSSGANVLTF.

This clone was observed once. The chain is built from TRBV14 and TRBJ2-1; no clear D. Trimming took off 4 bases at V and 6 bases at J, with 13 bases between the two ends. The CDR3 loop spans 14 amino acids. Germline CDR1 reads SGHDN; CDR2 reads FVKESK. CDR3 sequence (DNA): TGTGCCAGCAGCCTCGGCAGGTCTGGCAATGAGCAGTTCTTC. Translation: CASSLGRSGNEQFF.

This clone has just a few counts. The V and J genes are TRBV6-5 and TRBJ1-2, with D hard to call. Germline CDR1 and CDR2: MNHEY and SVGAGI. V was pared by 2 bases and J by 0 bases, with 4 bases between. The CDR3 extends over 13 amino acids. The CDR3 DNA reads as TGTGCCAGCAGTTACATCTCTAACTATGGCTACACCTTC. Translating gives CASSYISNYGYTF.

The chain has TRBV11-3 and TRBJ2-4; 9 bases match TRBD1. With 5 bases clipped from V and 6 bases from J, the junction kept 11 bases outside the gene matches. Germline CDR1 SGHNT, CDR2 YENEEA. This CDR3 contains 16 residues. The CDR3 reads CASSAGQGGGGNIQYF. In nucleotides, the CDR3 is TGTGCCAGCAGCGCGGGACAGGGTGGTGGTGGAAACATTCAGTACTTC. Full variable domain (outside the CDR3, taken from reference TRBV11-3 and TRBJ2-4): EAGVVQSPRYKIIEKKQPVAFWCNPISGHNTLYWYLQNLGQGPELLIRYENEEAVDDSQLPKDRFSAERLKGVDSTLKIQPAELGDSAVYLCASSAGQGGGGNIQYFGAGTRLSVL.

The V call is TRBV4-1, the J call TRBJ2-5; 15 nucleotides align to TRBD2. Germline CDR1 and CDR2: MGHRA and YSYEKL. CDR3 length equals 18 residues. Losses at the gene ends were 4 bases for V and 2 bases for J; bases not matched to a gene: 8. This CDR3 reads CASSLGGTSGRPQETQYF. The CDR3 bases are TGCGCCAGCAGCCTCGGGGGGACTAGCGGGAGGCCACAAGAGACCCAGTACTTC.

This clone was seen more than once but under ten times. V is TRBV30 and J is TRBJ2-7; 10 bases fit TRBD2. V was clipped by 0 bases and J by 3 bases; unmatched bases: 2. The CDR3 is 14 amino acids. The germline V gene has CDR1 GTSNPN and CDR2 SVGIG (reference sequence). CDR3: CAWSVASGSYEQYF. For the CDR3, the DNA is TGTGCCTGGAGTGTGGCTAGCGGGAGCTACGAGCAGTACTTC.

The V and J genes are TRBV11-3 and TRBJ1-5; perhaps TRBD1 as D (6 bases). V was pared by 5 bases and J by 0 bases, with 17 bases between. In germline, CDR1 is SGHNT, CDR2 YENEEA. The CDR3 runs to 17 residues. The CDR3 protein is CASSSRDNSISNQPQHF. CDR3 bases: TGTGCCAGCAGCAGTCGGGACAATTCGATTAGCAATCAGCCCCAGCATTTT.

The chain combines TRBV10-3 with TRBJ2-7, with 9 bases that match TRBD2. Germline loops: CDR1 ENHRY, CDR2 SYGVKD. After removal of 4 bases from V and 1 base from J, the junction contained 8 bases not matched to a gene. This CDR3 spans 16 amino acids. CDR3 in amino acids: CAISGGSSGNSYEQYF. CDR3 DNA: TGTGCCATCAGTGGGGGGTCTAGCGGGAATTCCTACGAGCAGTACTTC.

The DNA for the CDR3 is TGTGCCAGCAGGCACGGCAGGTTTGACACCGGGGAGCTGTTTTTT. It is translated as CASRHGRFDTGELFF. The chain combines TRBV11-3 with TRBJ2-2; D is unclear. Looked up from germline, CDR1 is SGHNT and CDR2 is YENEEA. V was pared by 6 bases and J by 3 bases, with 14 bases between. The CDR3 is made up of 15 amino acids.